These 20 T cell receptor beta chains share one sample of origin, sequenced in a study of T cell responses to AZD1222 COVID-19 vaccine. TCRdb keeps only in-frame clones here, not all; method: immunoSEQ multiplex PCR. The sample includes about 160,000 clones, about nine tenths seen only once; the top ten take around 5.2%. The sequencing here drew on peripheral blood, taken on day 0 of AZD1222 vaccination. All receptors derive from an adult in good health.

The J gene is TRBJ1-2, the V gene TRBV28; weak D call: TRBD1 (5 bases). The germline V gene encodes CDR1 MDHEN and CDR2 SYDVKM. The CDR3 is 12 residues long. Trimming took off 4 bases at V and 5 bases at J, with 8 bases between the two ends. For the CDR3, the DNA is TGTGCCAGCAGTTCCGGACAATATGGCTACACCTTC. Translated, it gives CASSSGQYGYTF.

The chain carries TRBV19 and TRBJ1-1; D might be TRBD1 (5 bases). CDR3 length: 12 amino acids. Germline assignment: CDR1 LNHDA and CDR2 SQIVND (reference sequence). Trimming took 9 bases from V and 4 from J, leaving 12 bases between them. The CDR3 is CASITGGTEAFF. CDR3 in DNA: TGTGCCAGCATAACGGGGGGCACTGAAGCTTTCTTT.

The rearrangement joins TRBV2 to TRBJ2-7, with D tentatively TRBD1 (6 bases). This CDR3 contains 13 residues. Germline-derived CDR1 and CDR2 are SNHLY and FYNNEI. Trimming took 6 bases from V and 3 from J, leaving 12 bases between them. The CDR3 region has the DNA TGTGCCAGCAGGCGGACAGTCCTCTACGAGCAGTACTTC. Translation: CASRRTVLYEQYF.

V usage is TRBV6-2 or TRBV6-3 and J usage is TRBJ2-7; TRBD2 aligns across 10 bases. The CDR3 covers 16 residues. Germline V lookup: CDR1 MNHEY, CDR2 SVGEGT. Trimming took 3 bases from V and 5 from J; bases not matched to a gene: 10. The CDR3 DNA sequence: TGTGCCAGCAGTTATGGTAGCGGGAGGCCTCTCCACGAGCAGTACTTC. Translation: CASSYGSGRPLHEQYF.

CDR3 bases: TGTGCCAGCAGCCCCACTCAACACAGCGGGAGCTACAATGAGCAGTTCTTC. It encodes CASSPTQHSGSYNEQFF. The rearrangement links TRBV7-8 to TRBJ2-1, with TRBD2 identical over 8 bases. The CDR3 has 17 residues. Trimming at V came to 5 bases and at J to 3 bases, leaving 12 bases not matched to a gene. Germline CDR1 reads SGHVS; CDR2 reads FQNEAQ. Variable domain in full (rest from reference TRBV7-8 and TRBJ2-1): GAGVSQSPRYKVAKRGQDVALRCDPISGHVSLFWYQQALGQGPEFLTYFQNEAQLDKSGLPSDRFFAERPEGSVSTLKIQRTQQEDSAVYLCASSPTQHSGSYNEQFFGPGTRLTVL.

The chain combines TRBV29-1 with TRBJ2-1, with a weak D call TRBD2 (5 bases). The CDR3 contains 16 residues. V shed 5 bases and J shed 0 bases, with 17 bases lying between them. Germline loops: CDR1 SQVTM, CDR2 ANQGSEA. As DNA, the CDR3 is TGCAGCGTTTATCCCCGGGATGACCACTCCTACAATGAGCAGTTCTTC. Residues: CSVYPRDDHSYNEQFF.

The rearrangement uses TRBV4-3 and TRBJ2-2; D is undetermined. With 1 base removed from V and 2 bases from J, the gap between germline ends came to 8 bases. CDR1 is LGHNA and CDR2 is YSLEER in the germline V gene. The CDR3 has 15 residues. The CDR3 protein is CASSQVMDNTGELFF. The DNA for the CDR3 is TGCGCCAGCAGCCAAGTTATGGACAACACCGGGGAGCTGTTTTTT.

The chain employs TRBV7-2 and TRBJ1-2, with D perhaps matching TRBD1 (6 bases). V was shortened by 8 bases and J by 4 bases, with 20 bases between the two germline ends. CDR3 length: 15 residues. The germline V gene encodes CDR1 SGHTA and CDR2 FQGNSA. This chain's CDR3 is CASAPAQGISYGYTF. The CDR3 nucleotides read TGTGCCAGCGCTCCGGCCCAGGGGATAAGCTATGGCTACACCTTC.

The rearrangement joins TRBV7-8 to TRBJ1-5; D call uncertain. V was pared by 5 bases and J by 0 bases, with 5 bases between. Germline V gene data show CDR1 as SGHVS and CDR2 as FQNEAQ. The CDR3 is 13 amino acids. The CDR3 coding sequence is TGTGCCAGCAGCGCATTTAGCAATCAGCCCCAGCATTTT. Encoded protein: CASSAFSNQPQHF.

The J gene is TRBJ2-2, the V gene TRBV11-2; D ambiguous. The CDR3 covers 14 residues. V lost 4 bases to trimming and J lost 6 bases, with 12 bases between them. Germline CDR1 SGHAT, CDR2 FQNNGV. CDR3 sequence (DNA): TGTGCCAGCAGCTCGTCCCTAAAGGCCGGGGAGCTGTTTTTT. Translated, it gives CASSSSLKAGELFF.

The chain employs TRBV7-2 and TRBJ2-1; 10 bases match TRBD2. Germline CDR1 reads SGHTA; CDR2 reads FQGNSA. Trimming at V came to 0 bases and at J to 10 bases, leaving 9 bases not matched to a gene. CDR3 length: 16 residues. The CDR3 spells CASSLARAGGPIEQFF. CDR3 nucleotide sequence: TGTGCCAGCAGCTTAGCGCGAGCGGGGGGGCCCATCGAGCAGTTCTTC. The full variable domain, in which reference TRBV7-2 and TRBJ2-1 provide the parts outside the CDR3, is GAGVSQSPSNKVTEKGKDVELRCDPISGHTALYWYRQSLGQGLEFLIYFQGNSAPDKSGLPSDRFSAERTGGSVSTLTIQRTQQEDSAVYLCASSLARAGGPIEQFFGPGTRLTVL.

V usage is TRBV9 and J usage is TRBJ2-3; 14 nucleotides agree with TRBD2. The V and J ends lost 4 bases and 3 bases, in that order; junction bases with no gene match: 13. This CDR3 comprises 19 residues. The germline gives CDR1 SGDLS, CDR2 YYNGEE. The CDR3 reads CASSPGGLAGVGGTDTQYF. The DNA of the CDR3 is TGTGCCAGCAGCCCAGGGGGACTAGCGGGAGTGGGTGGGACAGATACGCAGTATTTT.

The V and J genes are TRBV27 and TRBJ1-3; 7 bases line up with TRBD1. V trimming: 4 bases; J trimming: 3 bases; junction bases outside the gene matches: 6. Germline CDR1 is MNHEY and CDR2 is SMNVEV (reference sequence). This CDR3 has 15 amino acids. In DNA form, the CDR3 reads TGTGCCAGCAGTTCCACAGGGGCAGGTGGAAACACCATATATTTT. The encoded protein is CASSSTGAGGNTIYF.

The chain links TRBV30 to TRBJ1-6; no clear D. V was shortened by 2 bases and J by 7 bases, with 15 bases between the two germline ends. This CDR3 is 15 amino acids long. CDR1 and CDR2 (germline): GTSNPN, SVGIG (reference sequence). Here the CDR3 reads CAWSIQDPRNSPLHF. The CDR3 nucleotides are TGTGCCTGGAGTATTCAGGACCCTCGGAATTCACCCCTCCACTTT.

A word on this clone: At one boundary the junction diverges from the germline segment, which might be a read error. CDR3: CASSPSTGDARAHF. As DNA, the CDR3 is TGTGCCAGCAGCCCCAGCACAGGGGACGCTCGGGCCCACTTC. This chain joins TRBV5-4 and TRBJ1-2, with 7 bases fitting TRBD1. CDR3 length: 14 residues. Germline V gives CDR1 SGHNT, CDR2 YYREEE (reference sequence).

The gene calls are TRBV4-3 and TRBJ2-2, with D possibly matching TRBD2 (6 bases). This CDR3 region has 16 residues. V was shortened by 3 bases and J by 3 bases, with 14 bases between the two germline ends. Germline loops: CDR1 LGHNA, CDR2 YSLEER. The CDR3 sequence is CASSHLLALDTGELFF. CDR3 nucleotides: TGCGCCAGCAGCCATCTTCTAGCGTTAGACACCGGGGAGCTGTTTTTT.

This clone was seen a single time. The rearrangement uses TRBV12-3 or TRBV12-4 and TRBJ1-2, with D hard to call. The CDR3 is 12 amino acids. The V gene lost 5 bases and the J gene lost 8 bases, with 12 bases spanning the gap. The CDR3 sequence: CASSGRAWGYTF. The CDR3 region has the DNA TGTGCCAGCAGTGGGAGGGCGTGGGGCTACACCTTC.

V usage is TRBV27 and J usage is TRBJ2-7; TRBD1 is a possible D gene (5 bases). Germline CDR1 and CDR2: MNHEY and SMNVEV (reference sequence). CDR3 length: 13 amino acids. V was pared by 6 bases and J by 3 bases, with 12 bases between. The CDR3: CASRDTLHYEQYF. CDR3 DNA: TGTGCCAGCAGGGACACCCTACACTACGAGCAGTACTTC.

CDR3 sequence (DNA): TGTGCCAGCAGAGATTTCCGGGACAGCCACTACGAGCAGTACTTC. Residues: CASRDFRDSHYEQYF. This chain connects TRBV27 to TRBJ2-7, with 7 bases matching TRBD1. Germline assignment: CDR1 MNHEY and CDR2 SMNVEV (reference sequence). The CDR3 length is 15 residues. Unmatched junction bases numbered 11, after V lost 6 bases and J lost 3 bases.

The V gene is TRBV16, the J gene TRBJ2-7, with 11 bases aligning to TRBD2. Germline V gene data show CDR1 as KGHSY and CDR2 as FQNENV. The ends lost 1 base at V and 7 bases at J; junction bases unmatched: 3. CDR3 length equals 14 residues. This chain's CDR3 is CASSQWSSGREQYF. The CDR3 coding sequence is TGTGCCAGCAGCCAATGGTCTAGCGGGAGGGAGCAGTACTTC.